This T cell receptor beta chain was captured by sequencing in a study of blood T cell repertoires in COVID-19. Study background: The analysed material was cDNA or gDNA that came from T cells, B-cell-depleted T cells, or PBMCs.

TCRdb keeps only in-frame clones here, not all; method: immunoSEQ multiplex PCR. The sample carries 320,000 or so clones, roughly 90% recorded once. CDR1 and CDR2 from the germline V gene are MDHEN and SYDVKM. V was pared by 7 bases and J by 5 bases, with 15 bases between. The CDR3 has 14 residues. The study recruited people aged about 18 to 89 years across about two dozen US areas. Clinical histories supplied by participants themselves formed the basis of cohort assignment. In Cohort 3, a recovered donor had either two negative PCRs, clearance, or symptom resolution. The source material was PBMCs or T cells enriched from blood (not recorded which). This clonotype originated in a woman in her thirties who had recovered from COVID-19. The chain has TRBV28 and TRBJ1-5; D is unresolved. The DNA for the CDR3 is TGTGCCAGCAACCCCCCGGGGAGTCATCAGCCCCAGCATTTT. Translated: CASNPPGSHQPQHF.